This T cell receptor beta chain was found in a study of blood T cell repertoires in COVID-19. CDR3 length: 15 amino acids. The ends were cut back, 3 bases at V and 3 bases at J, with 14 bases in the middle. Looked up from germline, CDR1 is SGHRS and CDR2 is YFSETQ. Assay: immunoSEQ multiplex PCR; the TCRdb copy retains only in-frame clones and omits some. The sample has 310,000 or so clones; about nine tenths are singletons. This clonotype was sampled from a young woman who had recovered from COVID-19. Specimen: PBMCs or T cells enriched from blood (not recorded which). J is TRBJ2-3 and V is TRBV5-1, with a weak D call TRBD2 (5 bases). In DNA form, the CDR3 reads TGCGCCAGCAGCTCCCGGGATACTAAAACAGATACGCAGTATTTT. Residues: CASSSRDTKTDTQYF.